A selection of T cell receptor beta chains follows, all from one sample in a study of Tregs in tolerant kidney transplant recipients. The method was immunoSEQ multiplex PCR; TCRdb's version includes in-frame clones alone and lacks a portion of them. The table includes over 55,000 clones, approximately 82% detected once. Sequencing was carried out using CD4+ T cells from blood. The receptor set was obtained from a human donor in good health. CDR3s include the opening cysteine and the closing phenylalanine or tryptophan. Fields, in order: J gene, V gene, D gene, clone size, CDR3 protein, CDR3 DNA. The D gene is left open where the match is weak. Size is omitted from some rows. Given values are once, few, many or a class for expanded clones.

TRBJ2-7 TRBV28 TRBD2 NA CASPPAGRPGSYEQYF TGTGCCAGCCCCCCAGCGGGGAGACCGGGCTCCTACGAGCAGTACTTC
TRBJ1-1 TRBV11-2 NA few CASSLGPGDTEAFF TGTGCCAGCAGCTTAGGGCCGGGGGACACTGAAGCTTTCTTT
TRBJ2-7 TRBV18 TRBD2 NA CASSPYSGGYEQYF TGTGCCAGCTCACCATACTCGGGGGGATACGAGCAGTACTTC
TRBJ2-5 TRBV5-4 NA once CASSYLGTLETQYF TGTGCCAGCAGCTACTTAGGGACCCTAGAGACCCAGTACTTC
TRBJ2-7 TRBV25-1 NA NA CASSYGDVSYEQYF TGTGCCAGCAGTTACGGAGACGTCTCCTACGAGCAGTACTTC
TRBJ2-3 TRBV27 NA NA CASSPNTDTQYF TGTGCCAGCAGCCCCAACACAGATACGCAGTATTTT
TRBJ2-5 TRBV7-9 TRBD1 NA CASSLGDRLQETQYF TGTGCCAGCAGCCTGGGGGACAGACTACAAGAGACCCAGTACTTC
TRBJ2-1 TRBV11-3 TRBD2 once CASSPRLAGGDNEQFF TGTGCCAGCAGCCCCCGACTAGCGGGAGGAGACAATGAGCAGTTCTTC
TRBJ2-3 TRBV18 NA NA CASSPRDTRAGDTQYF TGTGCCAGCTCACCCCGGGACACCAGGGCGGGAGATACGCAGTATTTT
TRBJ2-7 TRBV6-1 NA NA CASTEIAAQQYF TGTGCCAGCACCGAAATAGCAGCTCAGCAGTACTTC
TRBJ2-7 TRBV5-1 NA NA CASSLDRARSEQYF TGCGCCAGCAGCTTGGACCGGGCCCGGAGCGAGCAGTACTTC
TRBJ2-6 TRBV19 TRBD2 NA CASSRSGKRSGANVLTF TGTGCCAGTAGTCGGAGCGGGAAGAGGTCTGGGGCCAACGTCCTGACTTTC
TRBJ2-5 TRBV5-1 NA NA CASRPSRETQYF TGCGCCAGCAGACCCTCTAGGGAGACCCAGTACTTC
TRBJ2-5 TRBV10-3 TRBD2 NA CAITDLAGGGPETQYF TGTGCCATCACCGACTTAGCGGGAGGGGGGCCAGAGACCCAGTACTTC
TRBJ2-5 TRBV7-6 TRBD2 NA CASTLGGAGVQETQYF TGTGCCAGCACCCTCGGAGGGGCGGGGGTCCAAGAGACCCAGTACTTC
TRBJ2-3 TRBV7-3 NA NA CASSPGTPPDTQYF TGTGCCAGCAGCCCAGGGACCCCGCCGGATACGCAGTATTTT